This TCR beta chain was retrieved from a study of T cells in Graves' hyperthyroidism and ophthalmopathy. Study-level findings and limits: Most expanded thyroid clonotypes above 0.001 also appeared in blood. A 13 V-J signature model discriminated ophthalmopathy versus stable hyperthyroidism.

From RNA transcripts, TCR beta CDR3 regions were amplified. HTBI primers were the set used in a first-round RT-PCR of the TCR CDR3. TCRdb fed the multiplex PCR reads into MiXCR, producing one record per CDR3 protein. Here the sample spans roughly 740,000 distinct CDR3 sequences, about a sixth being singletons. As regards this clonotype: The antigen is not known.

The CDR3 spans 14 residues. V dropped 11 bases and J dropped 5; count of bases not matched to a gene: 4. Germline values: CDR1 LGHDT, CDR2 YNNKEL (reference sequence). The source material was blood. The receptor was derived from a man aged 18 to 29 with Graves' hyperthyroidism. The chain combines TRBV3-1 with TRBJ2-2; 14 bases are shared with TRBD2. CDR3 protein: CAVGLAGVTGELFF. CDR3 nucleotide sequence: TGTGCCGTGGGACTAGCGGGAGTGACCGGGGAGCTGTTTTTT. Looking up the rest from reference TRBV3-1 and TRBJ2-2 gives the full variable domain: DTAVSQTPKYLVTQMGNDKSIKCEQNLGHDTMYWYKQDSKKFLKIMFSYNNKELIINETVPNRFSPKSPDKAHLNLHINSLELGDSAVYFCAVGLAGVTGELFFGEGSRLTVL.